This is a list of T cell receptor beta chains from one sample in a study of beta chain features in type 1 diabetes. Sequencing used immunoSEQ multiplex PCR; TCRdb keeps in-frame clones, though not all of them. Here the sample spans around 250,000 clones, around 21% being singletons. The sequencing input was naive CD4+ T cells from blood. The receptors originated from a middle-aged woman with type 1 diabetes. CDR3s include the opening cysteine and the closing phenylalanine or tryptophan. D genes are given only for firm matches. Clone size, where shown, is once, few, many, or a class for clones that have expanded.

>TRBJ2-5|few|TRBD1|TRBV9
TGTGCCAGCAGCGTAGGGGGGACAGGCGAGACCCAGTACTTC
CASSVGGTGETQYF
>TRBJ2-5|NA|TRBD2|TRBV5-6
TGTGCCAGCAGCTTCTGGGCGGGAGGTGGAGAGACCCAGTACTTC
CASSFWAGGGETQYF
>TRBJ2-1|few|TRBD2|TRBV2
TGTGCCACCTCTCTAGCGGGAGGGTACAATGAGCAGTTCTTC
CATSLAGGYNEQFF
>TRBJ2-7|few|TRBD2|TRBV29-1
TGCAGCGTGACGTGGGTCCACGGGACTAGCACGAGCTCCTACGAGCAGTACTTC
CSVTWVHGTSTSSYEQYF
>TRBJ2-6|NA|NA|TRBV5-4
TGTGCCAGCAGCTTGCTGACAGCTCCGGGGGCCAACGTCCTGACTTTC
CASSLLTAPGANVLTF
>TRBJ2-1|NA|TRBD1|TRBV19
TGTGCCAGTAGTCAAACCGGGACAGGGGGCAATAAGCAGTTCTTC
CASSQTGTGGNKQFF
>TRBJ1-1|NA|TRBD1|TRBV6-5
TGTGCCAGCAGTCTCGAAACTGGGACAGGGCGGAAAGCTTTCTTT
CASSLETGTGRKAFF
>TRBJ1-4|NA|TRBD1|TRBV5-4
TGTGCCAGCAGCGCGGGACAGGGGACTGAAAAACTATTTTTT
CASSAGQGTEKLFF
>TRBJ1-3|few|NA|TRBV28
TGTGCCAGCGCACTTCCAGGGTTCTCTGGAAACACCATATATTTT
CASALPGFSGNTIYF
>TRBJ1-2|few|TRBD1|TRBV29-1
TGCAGCGTTGTGGGACAGGGTTGGTATGGCTACACCTTC
CSVVGQGWYGYTF
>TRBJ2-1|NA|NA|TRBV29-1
TGCAGCGGCGGGGCGAGGTATTACTCCTACAATGAGCAGTTCTTC
CSGGARYYSYNEQFF
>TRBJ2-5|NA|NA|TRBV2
TGTGCCAGCAGGAGAAAGACCCAGTACTTC
CASRRKTQYF
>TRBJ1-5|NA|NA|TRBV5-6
TGTGCCAGCAGCTCCGGCGGGGGTCAGCCCCAGCATTTT
CASSSGGGQPQHF
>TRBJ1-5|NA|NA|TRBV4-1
TGCGCCAGCAGCCATCTCGGGGTCAATCAGCCCCAGCATTTT
CASSHLGVNQPQHF
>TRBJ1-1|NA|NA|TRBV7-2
TGTGCCAGCAGCTTCTACAGGAACACTGAAGCTTTCTTT
CASSFYRNTEAFF
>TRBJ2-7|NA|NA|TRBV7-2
TGTGCCAGCAGCTTTAAAGGGGGTGAATACGAGCAGTACTTC
CASSFKGGEYEQYF